These T cell receptor beta chains were read from a single sample in a study of beta chain features in type 1 diabetes. Profiling relied on immunoSEQ multiplex PCR, and the TCRdb table lists in-frame clones only, not all of them. Of about 620,000 clones in the sample, around 15% were seen once. Input material: naive CD4+ T cells from blood. The source is a man aged 18 to 30 in good health. The CDR3 runs from the conserved cysteine through the conserved F or W. Fields, in order: J gene, clone size, D gene, V gene, CDR3 DNA, CDR3 protein. The D gene is left open where the match is weak. Some rows mark clone size as missing; the rest say once, few, many or name a class of expanded clone.

j_call: TRBJ2-4
clone_size: NA
d_call: NA
v_call: TRBV19
cdr3_nt: TGTGCCAGTAGTATGGGTAGTCGGCCACCGGAGAACATTCAGTACTTC
cdr3_aa: CASSMGSRPPENIQYF

j_call: TRBJ2-5
clone_size: NA
d_call: TRBD1
v_call: TRBV28
cdr3_nt: TGTGCCAGCAGTCCCGTGGACAGGGGGCGGCAAGAGACCCAGTACTTC
cdr3_aa: CASSPVDRGRQETQYF

j_call: TRBJ2-1
clone_size: NA
d_call: NA
v_call: TRBV27
cdr3_nt: TGTGCCAGCAACCATCACGACCTAGCGTGGATCAATGAGCAGTTCTTC
cdr3_aa: CASNHHDLAWINEQFF

j_call: TRBJ1-2
clone_size: NA
d_call: NA
v_call: TRBV9
cdr3_nt: TGTGCCAGCAGCGTAGCAGGGCACTATGGCTACACCTTC
cdr3_aa: CASSVAGHYGYTF

j_call: TRBJ1-4
clone_size: NA
d_call: NA
v_call: TRBV18
cdr3_nt: TGTGCCAGCTCACCGCAGGGAAGTGCAACTAATGAAAAACTGTTTTTT
cdr3_aa: CASSPQGSATNEKLFF

j_call: TRBJ2-1
clone_size: NA
d_call: NA
v_call: TRBV7-3
cdr3_nt: TGTGCCAGCAGCTCAGTGCCCCCCAATGAGCAGTTCTTC
cdr3_aa: CASSSVPPNEQFF

j_call: TRBJ1-5
clone_size: NA
d_call: NA
v_call: TRBV5-1
cdr3_nt: TGCGCCAGCAGCTTGGAGGGGAATAGCAATCAGCCCCAGCATTTT
cdr3_aa: CASSLEGNSNQPQHF

j_call: TRBJ1-1
clone_size: NA
d_call: NA
v_call: TRBV2
cdr3_nt: TGTGCCAGCAGTCGACCGGGACCGATGAACACTGAAGCTTTCTTT
cdr3_aa: CASSRPGPMNTEAFF

j_call: TRBJ2-7
clone_size: NA
d_call: NA
v_call: TRBV4-3
cdr3_nt: TGCGCCAGCAGCCAAGAGGGGGGGCACGTGCAGTACTTC
cdr3_aa: CASSQEGGHVQYF

j_call: TRBJ1-2
clone_size: few
d_call: TRBD1
v_call: TRBV28
cdr3_nt: TGTGCCAGCAGTTTCGGGACAGGGAAGATCGGTGGCTACACCTTC
cdr3_aa: CASSFGTGKIGGYTF

j_call: TRBJ2-7
clone_size: few
d_call: NA
v_call: TRBV6-5
cdr3_nt: TGTGCCAGCAGTTACCGACTCGAGCAGTACTTC
cdr3_aa: CASSYRLEQYF